This paragraph covers one T cell receptor beta chain sequence. This study enrolled people aged 18 to 89 from about 26 US geographic areas. Symptom resolution, clearance, or two negative PCRs marked the recovered donors of Cohort 3. How the authors handled the data: Estimated nucleated cell counts came from reference gene primer amplification. Here immunoSEQ multiplex PCR was the method, and the copy in TCRdb shows in-frame clones only, minus some. For V, J and clone size, that table is used; D and trimming come from the DNA. The repertoire holds 250,000 to 300,000 clones, with roughly 87% as singletons. These data come from a study of blood T cell repertoires in COVID-19. About the study: Samples came from the United States, Italy and Spain, spanning acute and convalescent COVID-19.

The CDR3 loop spans 17 amino acids. J lost 0 bases, V lost 1 base, and 8 bases had no gene match. Germline V gene data show CDR1 as SQVTM and CDR2 as ANQGSEA. This receptor was taken from a woman aged 25 to 39 who had recovered from COVID-19. The chain recombines TRBV29-1 with TRBJ2-5; TRBD2 matches at 10 bases. The sequencing sample was made of PBMCs or T cells enriched from blood (not recorded which). In nucleotides, the CDR3 is TGCAGCGTTGAAGGGAATCTAGCGGGGGTCCACCAAGAGACCCAGTACTTC. Residues: CSVEGNLAGVHQETQYF. The entire variable domain, with the rest obtained from reference TRBV29-1 and TRBJ2-5, is as follows: SAVISQKPSRDICQRGTSLTIQCQVDSQVTMMFWYRQQPGQSLTLIATANQGSEATYESGFVIDKFPISRPNLTFSTLTVSNMSPEDSSIYLCSVEGNLAGVHQETQYFGPGTRLLVL.